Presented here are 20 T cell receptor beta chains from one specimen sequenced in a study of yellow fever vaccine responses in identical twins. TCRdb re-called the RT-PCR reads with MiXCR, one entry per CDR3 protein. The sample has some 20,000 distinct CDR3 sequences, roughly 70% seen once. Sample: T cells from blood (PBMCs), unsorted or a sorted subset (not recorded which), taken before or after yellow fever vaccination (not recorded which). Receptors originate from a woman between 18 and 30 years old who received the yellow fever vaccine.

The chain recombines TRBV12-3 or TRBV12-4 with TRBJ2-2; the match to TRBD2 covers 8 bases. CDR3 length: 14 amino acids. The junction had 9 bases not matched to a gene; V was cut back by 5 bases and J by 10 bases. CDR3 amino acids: CASSLREGLKELFF. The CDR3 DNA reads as TGTGCCAGCAGTCTCCGGGAGGGCCTTAAGGAGCTGTTTTTT.

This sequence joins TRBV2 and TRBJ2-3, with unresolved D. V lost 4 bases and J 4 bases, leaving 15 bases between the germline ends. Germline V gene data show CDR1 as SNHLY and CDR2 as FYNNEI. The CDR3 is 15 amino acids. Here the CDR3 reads CASSVEAELSDTQYF. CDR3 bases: TGTGCCAGCAGTGTTGAGGCAGAGTTGTCAGATACGCAGTATTTT.

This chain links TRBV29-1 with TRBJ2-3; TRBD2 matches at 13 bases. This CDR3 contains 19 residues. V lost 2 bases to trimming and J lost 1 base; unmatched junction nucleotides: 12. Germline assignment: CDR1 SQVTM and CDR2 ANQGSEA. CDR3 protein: CSVELLAGGDHLGTDTQYF. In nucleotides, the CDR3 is TGCAGCGTTGAATTACTAGCGGGGGGGGACCACCTAGGCACAGATACGCAGTATTTT.

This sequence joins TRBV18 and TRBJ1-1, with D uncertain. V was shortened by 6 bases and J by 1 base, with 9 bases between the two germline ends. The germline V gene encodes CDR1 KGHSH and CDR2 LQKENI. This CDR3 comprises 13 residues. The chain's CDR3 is CASSPGQNTEAFF. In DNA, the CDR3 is TGTGCCAGCTCCCCGGGTCAGAACACTGAAGCTTTCTTT.

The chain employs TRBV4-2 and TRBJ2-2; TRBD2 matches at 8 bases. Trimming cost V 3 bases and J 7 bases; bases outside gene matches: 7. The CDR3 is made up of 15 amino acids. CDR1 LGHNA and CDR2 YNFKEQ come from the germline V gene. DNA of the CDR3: TGTGCCAGCAGCCAGAAGCGGGAGATTAACGGGGAGCTGTTTTTT. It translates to CASSQKREINGELFF.

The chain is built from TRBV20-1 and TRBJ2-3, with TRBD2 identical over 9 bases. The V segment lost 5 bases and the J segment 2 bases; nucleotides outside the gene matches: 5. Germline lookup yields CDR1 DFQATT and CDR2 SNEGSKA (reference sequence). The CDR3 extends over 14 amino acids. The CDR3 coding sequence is TGCAGTGCTGCGAGCGGGGGGAACACAGATACGCAGTATTTT. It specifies CSAASGGNTDTQYF.

CDR3 DNA: TGTGCCAGCAGTGAAAGTAGTGTTTCCTACGAGCAGTACGTC. Translation: CASSESSVSYEQYV. The chain is built from TRBV2 and TRBJ2-7, with D unclear. The V end was cut by 2 bases, the J end by 1 base, with 9 bases between. Looked up from germline, CDR1 is SNHLY and CDR2 is FYNNEI. The CDR3 extends over 14 amino acids.

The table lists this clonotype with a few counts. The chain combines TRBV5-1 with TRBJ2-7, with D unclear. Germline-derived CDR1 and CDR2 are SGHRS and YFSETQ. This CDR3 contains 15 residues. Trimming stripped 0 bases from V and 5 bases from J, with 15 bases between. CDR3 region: CASSLEAQPSDEQYF. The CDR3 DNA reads TGCGCCAGCAGCTTGGAGGCCCAACCCTCGGACGAGCAGTACTTC.

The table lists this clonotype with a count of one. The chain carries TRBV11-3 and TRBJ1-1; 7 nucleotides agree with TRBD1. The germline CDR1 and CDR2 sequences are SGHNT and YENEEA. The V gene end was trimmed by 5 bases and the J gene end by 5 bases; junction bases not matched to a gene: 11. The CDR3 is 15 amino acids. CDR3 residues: CASSPQGQVNTEAFF. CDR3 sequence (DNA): TGTGCCAGCAGCCCACAAGGACAGGTTAATACTGAAGCTTTCTTT.

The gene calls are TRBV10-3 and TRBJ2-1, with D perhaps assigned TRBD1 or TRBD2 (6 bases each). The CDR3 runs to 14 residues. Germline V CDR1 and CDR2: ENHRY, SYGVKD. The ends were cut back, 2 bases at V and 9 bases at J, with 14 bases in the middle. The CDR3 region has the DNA TGTGCCATCAGTGAGAGGAGGGGGATTGGTGAGCAGTTCTTC. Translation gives CAISERRGIGEQFF.

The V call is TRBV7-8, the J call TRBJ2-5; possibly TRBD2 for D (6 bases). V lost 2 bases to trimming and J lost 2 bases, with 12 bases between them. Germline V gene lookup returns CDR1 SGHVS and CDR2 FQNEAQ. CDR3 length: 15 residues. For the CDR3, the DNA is TGTGCCAGCAGCTTATTCTCCCGGGGGCAAGAGACCCAGTACTTC. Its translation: CASSLFSRGQETQYF.

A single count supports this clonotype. The CDR3, as DNA: TGTGCCAGCAGTTCCCTTGGTAATAACTCCTACGAGCAGTACTTC. It yields the protein CASSSLGNNSYEQYF. The V gene is TRBV13, the J gene TRBJ2-7; no clear D gene. V lost 6 bases, J lost 0 bases, and 15 bases lay in between. This CDR3 is built from 15 residues. The V gene's germline CDR1 is PRHDT and CDR2 FYEKMQ (reference sequence).

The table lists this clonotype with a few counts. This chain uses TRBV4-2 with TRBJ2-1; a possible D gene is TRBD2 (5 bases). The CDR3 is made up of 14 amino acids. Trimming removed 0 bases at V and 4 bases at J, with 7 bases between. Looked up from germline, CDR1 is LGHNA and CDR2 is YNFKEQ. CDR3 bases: TGTGCCAGCAGCCAAGACGGACTTTACAATGAGCAGTTCTTC. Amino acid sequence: CASSQDGLYNEQFF.

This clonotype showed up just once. The CDR3 protein is CAISESGTDEQYV. The CDR3 DNA is TGTGCCATCAGTGAGTCGGGGACAGACGAGCAGTACGTC. The genes are TRBV10-3 and TRBJ2-7; TRBD1 matches 7 bases. This CDR3 has 13 residues. V lost 0 bases, J lost 5 bases, and 1 base stayed unmatched. Germline CDR1 ENHRY, CDR2 SYGVKD.

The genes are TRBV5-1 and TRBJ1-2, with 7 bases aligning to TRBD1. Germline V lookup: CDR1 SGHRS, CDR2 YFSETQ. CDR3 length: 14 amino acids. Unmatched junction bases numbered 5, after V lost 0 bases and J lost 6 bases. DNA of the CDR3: TGCGCCAGCAGCTTGGACAGGGGTTTAAATGGCTACACCTTC. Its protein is CASSLDRGLNGYTF.

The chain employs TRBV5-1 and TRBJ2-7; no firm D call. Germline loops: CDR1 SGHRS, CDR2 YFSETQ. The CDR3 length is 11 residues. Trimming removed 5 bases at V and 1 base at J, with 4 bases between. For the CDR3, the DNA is TGCGCCAGCAGAGGTTCCTACGAGCAGTACTTC. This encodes CASRGSYEQYF.

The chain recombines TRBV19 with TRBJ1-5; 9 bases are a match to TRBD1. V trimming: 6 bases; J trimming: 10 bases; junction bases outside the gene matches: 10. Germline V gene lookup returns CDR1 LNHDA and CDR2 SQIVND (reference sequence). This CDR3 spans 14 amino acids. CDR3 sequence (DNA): TGTGCCAGTAGGCAACAGGGGGCAACGGGCCCCCAGCATTTT. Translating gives CASRQQGATGPQHF.

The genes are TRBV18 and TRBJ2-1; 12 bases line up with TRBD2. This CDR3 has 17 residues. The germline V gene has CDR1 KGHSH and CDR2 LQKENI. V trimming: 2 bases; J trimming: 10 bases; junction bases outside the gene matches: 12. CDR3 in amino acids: CASSPRYQTSGSNEQFF. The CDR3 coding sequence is TGTGCCAGCTCACCAAGATATCAGACTAGCGGGAGTAACGAGCAGTTCTTC.

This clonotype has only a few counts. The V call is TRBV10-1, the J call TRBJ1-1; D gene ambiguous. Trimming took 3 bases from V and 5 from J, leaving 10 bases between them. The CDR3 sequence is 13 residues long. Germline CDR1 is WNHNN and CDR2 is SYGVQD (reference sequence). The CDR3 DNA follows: TGCGCCAGCAGTGAAAGGCTGGAGACTGAAGCTTTCTTT. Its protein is CASSERLETEAFF.

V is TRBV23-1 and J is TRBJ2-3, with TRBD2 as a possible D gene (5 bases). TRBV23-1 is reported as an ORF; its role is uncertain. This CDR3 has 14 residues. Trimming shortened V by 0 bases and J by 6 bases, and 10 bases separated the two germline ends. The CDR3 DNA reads TGCGCCAGCAGTCAATCGGGCAGAGGGGATACGCAGTATTTT. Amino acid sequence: CASSQSGRGDTQYF.